This T cell receptor beta chain was sequenced for a study of cytomegalovirus exposure and HLA in healthy donors. For this clone: Its specificity is unknown.

Findings of the study overall: Among the CMV-associated chains, three were confirmed in vitro as specific for CMV antigens. In a later analysis, HLA-C alleles had the fewest associated TCRs, DRB1 alleles the most. Immune exposure data for these donors was limited to CMV serostatus.

The PCR used 60 Vbeta and 13 Jbeta primers. Method: immunoSEQ multiplex PCR; TCRdb's copy keeps in-frame clones and lacks some. This sample has some 70,000 clones; roughly four fifths occur once, and the top ten carry around 6.3%. The TCR was taken from a human donor in good health. Sequencing was done on a sample of PBMCs.

This chain's CDR3 is CASSPWQEANEKLFF. CDR3 sequence (DNA): TGTGCCAGCAGCCCCTGGCAGGAGGCGAATGAAAAACTGTTTTTT. This chain joins TRBV7-9 and TRBJ1-4; D uncertain. Between the trimmed V and J ends, which lost 5 bases and 5 bases, there was a span of 15 bases. This CDR3 contains 15 residues. The germline V gene encodes CDR1 SEHNR and CDR2 FQNEAQ (reference sequence). Filled out from reference TRBV7-9 and TRBJ1-4, the complete variable domain reads DTGVSQNPRHKITKRGQNVTFRCDPISEHNRLYWYRQTLGQGPEFLTYFQNEAQLEKSRLLSDRFSAERPKGSFSTLEIQRTEQGDSAMYLCASSPWQEANEKLFFGSGTQLSVL.